This T cell receptor (beta chain) was identified in a study of beta chain features in type 1 diabetes. Findings and caveats of the study: Type 1 diabetes patients showed fewer insertions and more deletions at VDJ junctions. In every one of the four CD4+ subsets, TCRB CDR3s were moderately but significantly shorter in Type 1 diabetes patients.

The isolated RNA, all of it, was reverse transcribed, so expressed TCRB transcripts were what got sequenced. It was found that naive, central memory and regulatory T cell samples averaged about 3.57 million reads. Sequenced by immunoSEQ multiplex PCR; TCRdb stores in-frame clones only, minus some. This table has around 250,000 clones, approximately 20% appearing once. This clone was seen a handful of times. The antigen is undetermined. Germline V gene lookup returns CDR1 SEHNR and CDR2 FQNEAQ (reference sequence). Trimming stripped 1 base from V and 7 bases from J, with 19 bases between. CDR3 length equals 16 residues.

This TCR came from a woman between 40 and 55 years old with type 1 diabetes. The gene calls are TRBV7-9 and TRBJ2-5; no definite D call. Input material: naive CD4+ T cells from blood. Here the CDR3 DNA reads TGTGCCAGCAGCTTAGGGGTCGCAGGCCGTCCCGGGACCCAGTACTTC. It specifies CASSLGVAGRPGTQYF.